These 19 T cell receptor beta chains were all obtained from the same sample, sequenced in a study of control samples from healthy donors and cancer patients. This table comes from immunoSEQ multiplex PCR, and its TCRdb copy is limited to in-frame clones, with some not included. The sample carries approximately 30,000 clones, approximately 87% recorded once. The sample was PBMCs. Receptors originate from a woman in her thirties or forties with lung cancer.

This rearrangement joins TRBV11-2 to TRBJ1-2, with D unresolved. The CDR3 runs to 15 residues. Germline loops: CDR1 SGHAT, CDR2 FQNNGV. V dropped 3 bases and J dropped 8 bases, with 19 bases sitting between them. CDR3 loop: CASSLRQTQAQGYTF. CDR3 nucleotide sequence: TGTGCCAGCAGCTTGCGTCAGACCCAGGCGCAAGGCTACACCTTC.

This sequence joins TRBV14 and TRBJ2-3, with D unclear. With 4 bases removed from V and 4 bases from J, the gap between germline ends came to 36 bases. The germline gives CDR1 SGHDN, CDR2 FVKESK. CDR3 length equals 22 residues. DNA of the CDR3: TGTGCCAGCAGCCCCTACCGAACGAAGTTCGCCTACGGCTACCGAAACCCAGATACGCAGTATTTT. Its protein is CASSPYRTKFAYGYRNPDTQYF.

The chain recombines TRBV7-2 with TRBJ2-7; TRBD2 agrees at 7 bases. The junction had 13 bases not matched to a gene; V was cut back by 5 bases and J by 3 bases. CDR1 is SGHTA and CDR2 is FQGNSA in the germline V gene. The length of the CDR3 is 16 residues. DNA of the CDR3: TGTGCCAGCAGCCTACTCCTTGGGGGGGGGAGCTACGAGCAGTACTTC. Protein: CASSLLLGGGSYEQYF.

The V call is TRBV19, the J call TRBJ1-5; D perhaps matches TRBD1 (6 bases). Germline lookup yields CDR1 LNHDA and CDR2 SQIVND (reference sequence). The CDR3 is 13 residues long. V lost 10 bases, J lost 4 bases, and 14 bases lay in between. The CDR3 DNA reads TGTGCCACGAAGGCAGGGGCAAATCAGCCCCAGCATTTT. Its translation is CATKAGANQPQHF.

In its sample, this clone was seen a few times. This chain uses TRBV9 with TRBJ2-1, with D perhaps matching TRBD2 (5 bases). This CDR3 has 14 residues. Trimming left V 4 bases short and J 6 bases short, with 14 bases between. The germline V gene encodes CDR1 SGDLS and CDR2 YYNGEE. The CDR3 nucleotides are TGTGCCAGCAGCCCCCGCCGGGATTTCAATGAGCAGTTCTTC. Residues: CASSPRRDFNEQFF. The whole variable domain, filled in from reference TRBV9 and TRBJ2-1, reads DSGVTQTPKHLITATGQRVTLRCSPRSGDLSVYWYQQSLDQGLQFLIQYYNGEERAKGNILERFSAQQFPDLHSELNLSSLELGDSALYFCASSPRRDFNEQFFGPGTRLTVL.

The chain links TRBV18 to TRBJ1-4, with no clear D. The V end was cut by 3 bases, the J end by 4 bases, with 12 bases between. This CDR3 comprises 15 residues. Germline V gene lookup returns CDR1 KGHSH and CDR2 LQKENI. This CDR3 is CASSPRSALNEKLFF. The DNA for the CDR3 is TGTGCCAGCTCACCCCGAAGCGCTCTTAATGAAAAACTGTTTTTT.

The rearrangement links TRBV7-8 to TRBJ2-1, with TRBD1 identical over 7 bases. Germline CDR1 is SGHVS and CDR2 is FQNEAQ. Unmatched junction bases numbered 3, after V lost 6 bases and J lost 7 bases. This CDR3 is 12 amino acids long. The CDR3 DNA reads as TGTGCCAGCAGTCGACAGGGAAATGAGCAGTTCTTC. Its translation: CASSRQGNEQFF.

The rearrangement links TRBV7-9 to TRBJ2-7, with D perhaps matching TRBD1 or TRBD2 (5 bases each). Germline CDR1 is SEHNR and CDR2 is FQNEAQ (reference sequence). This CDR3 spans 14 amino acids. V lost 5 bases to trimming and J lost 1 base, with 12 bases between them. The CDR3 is CASSPPGPSYEQYF. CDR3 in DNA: TGTGCCAGCAGCCCGCCGGGACCATCCTACGAGCAGTACTTC.

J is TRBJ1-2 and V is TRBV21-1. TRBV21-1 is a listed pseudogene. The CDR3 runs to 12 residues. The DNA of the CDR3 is TGTGCCAGCAGCAAAGGCGGGGGAGGCTACACCTTC. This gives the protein CASSKGGGGYTF.

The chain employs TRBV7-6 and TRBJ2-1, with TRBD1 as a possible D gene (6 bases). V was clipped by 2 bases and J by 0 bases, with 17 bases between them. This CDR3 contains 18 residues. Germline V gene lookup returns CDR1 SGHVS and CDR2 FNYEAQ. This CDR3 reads CASSLRSGTSSSYNEQFF. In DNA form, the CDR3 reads TGTGCCAGCAGCTTAAGGTCCGGGACATCCAGCTCCTACAATGAGCAGTTCTTC.

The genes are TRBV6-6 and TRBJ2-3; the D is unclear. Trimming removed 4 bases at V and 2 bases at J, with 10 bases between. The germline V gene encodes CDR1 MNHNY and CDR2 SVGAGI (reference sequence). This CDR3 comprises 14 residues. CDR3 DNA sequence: TGTGCCAGCAGTTTTGACACACACACAGATACGCAGTATTTT. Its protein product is CASSFDTHTDTQYF.

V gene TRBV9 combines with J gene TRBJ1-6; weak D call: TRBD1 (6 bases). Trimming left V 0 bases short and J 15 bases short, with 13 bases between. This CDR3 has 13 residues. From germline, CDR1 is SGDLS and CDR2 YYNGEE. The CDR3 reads CASSVDGGRLLHF. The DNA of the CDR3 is TGTGCCAGCAGCGTAGATGGGGGGCGGCTCCTCCACTTT.

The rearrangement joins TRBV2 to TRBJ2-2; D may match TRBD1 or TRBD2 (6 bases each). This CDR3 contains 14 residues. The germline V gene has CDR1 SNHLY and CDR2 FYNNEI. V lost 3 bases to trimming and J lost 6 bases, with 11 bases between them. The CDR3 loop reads CASSEEGVAGELFF. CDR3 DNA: TGTGCCAGCAGTGAGGAGGGGGTTGCCGGGGAGCTGTTTTTT.

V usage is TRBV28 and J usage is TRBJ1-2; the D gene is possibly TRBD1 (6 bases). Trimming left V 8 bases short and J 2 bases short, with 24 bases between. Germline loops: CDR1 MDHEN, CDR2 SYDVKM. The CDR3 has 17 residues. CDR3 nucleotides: TGTGCCAGCGGGATAGGACAGCCCCTATTCCAAAACTATGGCTACACCTTC. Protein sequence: CASGIGQPLFQNYGYTF.

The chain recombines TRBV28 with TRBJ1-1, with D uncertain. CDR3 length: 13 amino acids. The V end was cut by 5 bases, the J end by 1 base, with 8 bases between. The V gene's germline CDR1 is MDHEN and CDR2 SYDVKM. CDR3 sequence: CASSLRRNTEAFF. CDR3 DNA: TGTGCCAGCAGTCTACGACGGAACACTGAAGCTTTCTTT.

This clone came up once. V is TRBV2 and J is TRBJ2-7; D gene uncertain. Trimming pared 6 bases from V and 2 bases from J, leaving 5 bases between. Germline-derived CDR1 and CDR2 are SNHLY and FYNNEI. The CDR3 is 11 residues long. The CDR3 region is CASRSPYEQYF. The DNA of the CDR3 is TGTGCCAGCAGGAGCCCCTACGAGCAGTACTTC.

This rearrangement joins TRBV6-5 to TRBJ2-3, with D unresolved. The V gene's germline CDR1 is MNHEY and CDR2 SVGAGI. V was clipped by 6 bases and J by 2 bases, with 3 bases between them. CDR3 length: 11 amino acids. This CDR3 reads CASRYTDTQYF. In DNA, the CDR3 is TGTGCCAGCAGATACACAGATACGCAGTATTTT.

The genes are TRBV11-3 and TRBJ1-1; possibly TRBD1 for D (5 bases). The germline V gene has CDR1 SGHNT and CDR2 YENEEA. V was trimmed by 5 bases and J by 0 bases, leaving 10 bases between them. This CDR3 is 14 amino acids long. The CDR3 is CASSPDSLNTEAFF. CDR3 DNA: TGTGCCAGCAGCCCCGACAGCCTGAACACTGAAGCTTTCTTT.

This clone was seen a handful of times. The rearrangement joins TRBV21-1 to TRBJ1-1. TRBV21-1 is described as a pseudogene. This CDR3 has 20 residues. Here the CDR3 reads CASSKAYPRATYTMNTEAFF. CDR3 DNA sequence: TGTGCCAGCAGCAAAGCGTACCCTAGGGCGACCTATACCATGAACACTGAAGCTTTCTTT.